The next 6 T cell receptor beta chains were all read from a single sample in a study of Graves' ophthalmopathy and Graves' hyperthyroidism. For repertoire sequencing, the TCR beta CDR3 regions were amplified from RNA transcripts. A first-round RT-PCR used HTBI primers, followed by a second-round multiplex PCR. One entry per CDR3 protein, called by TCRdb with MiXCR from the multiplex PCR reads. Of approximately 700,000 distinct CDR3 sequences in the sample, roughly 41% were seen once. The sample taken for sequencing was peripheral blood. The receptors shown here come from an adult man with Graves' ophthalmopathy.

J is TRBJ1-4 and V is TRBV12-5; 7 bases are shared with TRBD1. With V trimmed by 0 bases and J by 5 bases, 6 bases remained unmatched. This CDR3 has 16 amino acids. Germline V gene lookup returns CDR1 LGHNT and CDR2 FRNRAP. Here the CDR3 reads CASGLVLGTVNEKLFF. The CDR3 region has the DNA TGTGCTAGTGGTTTGGTACTCGGGACAGTGAATGAAAAACTGTTTTTT.

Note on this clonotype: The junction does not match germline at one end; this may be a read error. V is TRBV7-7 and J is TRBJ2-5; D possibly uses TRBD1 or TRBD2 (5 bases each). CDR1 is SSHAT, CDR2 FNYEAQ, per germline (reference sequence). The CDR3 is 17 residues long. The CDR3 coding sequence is TGTGCTAGCAGCCGAAACCAGGGACGGGTTAGGCAAGAGACCCAGTACTTC. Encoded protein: CASSRNQGRVRQETQYF. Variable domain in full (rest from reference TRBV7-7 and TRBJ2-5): GAGVSQSPRYKVTKRGQDVTLRCDPISSHATLYWYQQALGQGPEFLTYFNYEAQPDKSGLPSDRFSAERPEGSISTLTIQRTEQRDSAMYRCASSRNQGRVRQETQYFGPGTRLLVL.

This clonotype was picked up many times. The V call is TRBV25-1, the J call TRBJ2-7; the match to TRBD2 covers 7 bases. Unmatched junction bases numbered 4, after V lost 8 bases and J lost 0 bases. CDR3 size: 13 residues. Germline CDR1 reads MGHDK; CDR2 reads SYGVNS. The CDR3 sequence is CASGPGGSYEQYF. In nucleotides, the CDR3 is TGTGCCAGCGGCCCGGGGGGCTCCTACGAGCAGTACTTC.

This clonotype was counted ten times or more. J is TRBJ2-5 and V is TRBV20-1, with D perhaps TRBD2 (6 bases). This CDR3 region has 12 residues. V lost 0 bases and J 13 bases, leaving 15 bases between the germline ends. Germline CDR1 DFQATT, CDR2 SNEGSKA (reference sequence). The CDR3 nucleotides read TGCAGTGCTAGAGATGTAGCGGTGCAATTGTACTTC. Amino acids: CSARDVAVQLYF.

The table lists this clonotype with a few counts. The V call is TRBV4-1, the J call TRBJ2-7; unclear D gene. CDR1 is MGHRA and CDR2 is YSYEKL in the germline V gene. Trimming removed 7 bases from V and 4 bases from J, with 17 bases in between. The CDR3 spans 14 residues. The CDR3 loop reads CASTEELVGYEQYF. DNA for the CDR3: TGCGCCAGCACCGAGGAACTGGTAGGGTACGAGCAGTACTTC.

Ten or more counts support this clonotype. The CDR3 region has the DNA TGTGCCAGCAGCCACCCAGAGGGCACCTACGAGCAGTACTTC. Translating it yields CASSHPEGTYEQYF. The J gene is TRBJ2-7, the V gene TRBV7-9; D perhaps matches TRBD2 (5 bases). The germline V gene encodes CDR1 SEHNR and CDR2 FQNEAQ (reference sequence). There are 14 residues in the CDR3. V was cut by 5 bases and J by 2 bases, with 13 bases left in between.